Detailed here is one T cell receptor beta chain. This specimen belongs to a study of blood T cell repertoires in COVID-19. Looking at the study overall: Italy, Spain and the United States were the sources of the convalescent and acute COVID-19 samples.

The V gene end was trimmed by 5 bases and the J gene end by 1 base; junction bases not matched to a gene: 4. Germline loops: CDR1 SGHVS, CDR2 FNYEAQ. The CDR3 has 15 amino acids. Original processing notes: Nucleated cell number was recorded as an estimate derived from reference gene primer amplification. Clones were sequenced by immunoSEQ multiplex PCR, and TCRdb holds only the in-frame ones, with some missing. The D gene and trimming were derived from the DNA, and the V and J assignments and clone size from that table. The table has roughly 150,000 clones, approximately 83% seen once. Across about two dozen US areas, participants ranged in age from 18 to 89 years. Cohorts were determined from participant-reported clinical history.

The sequencing sample was made of PBMCs or T cells enriched from blood (not recorded which). This TCR derives from an older man who had been exposed to COVID-19. The V and J genes are TRBV7-6 and TRBJ1-1, with 10 nucleotides matching TRBD1. This chain's CDR3 is CASSPRTGGNTEAFF. CDR3 bases: TGTGCCAGCAGCCCTCGGACAGGGGGGAACACTGAAGCTTTCTTT.